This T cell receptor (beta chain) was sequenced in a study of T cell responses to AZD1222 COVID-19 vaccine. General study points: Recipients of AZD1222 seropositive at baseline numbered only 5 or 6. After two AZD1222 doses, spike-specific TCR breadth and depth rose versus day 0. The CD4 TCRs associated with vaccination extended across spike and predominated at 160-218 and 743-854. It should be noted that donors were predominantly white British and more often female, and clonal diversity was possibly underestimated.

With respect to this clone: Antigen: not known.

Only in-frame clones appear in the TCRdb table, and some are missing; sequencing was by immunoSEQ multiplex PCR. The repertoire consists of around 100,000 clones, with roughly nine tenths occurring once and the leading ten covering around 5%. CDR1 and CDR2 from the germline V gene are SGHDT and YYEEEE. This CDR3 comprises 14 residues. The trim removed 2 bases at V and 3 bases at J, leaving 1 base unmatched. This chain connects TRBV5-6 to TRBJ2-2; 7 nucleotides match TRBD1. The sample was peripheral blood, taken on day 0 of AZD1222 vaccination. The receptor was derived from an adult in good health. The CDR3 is CASSFGTDTGELFF. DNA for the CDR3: TGTGCCAGCAGCTTCGGGACAGACACCGGGGAGCTGTTTTTT.